Listed below are T cell receptor beta chains from one sample, sequenced in a study of human T cells and chemical hapten exposure. TCRdb called the RACE reads again in MiXCR, with one record for every CDR3 protein. The data contain 60,000 to 70,000 distinct CDR3 sequences, 9.5% to 12% of them seen just once; the ten biggest clones take up roughly 5.2%. The source material was whole blood, sampled in connection with sensitization to the hapten diphenylcyclopropenone (DPC). Receptor source: a woman in her forties or fifties with alopecia areata. Some clones in this sample may be carry-over from other donors' samples. The conserved cysteine and the conserved F or W are not part of the CDR3 here. Not every row has a clone size; where given, it reads once, few, many or a size class.

size	V	J	CDR3
-	TRBV28	TRBJ2-6	ASSLSWDRAYSGANVLT
-	TRBV11-1	TRBJ2-5	ASSLTTQETQY
few	TRBV19	TRBJ2-3	ASRRKVTDTQY
many	TRBV6-5	TRBJ2-5	ASSYSSARLETQY
-	TRBV15	TRBJ1-3	ATSSSFPGNTIY
many	TRBV6-2/TRBV6-3	TRBJ2-1	ASSPFSRGTYNEQF
few	TRBV7-3	TRBJ1-1	ASSLWPGGQFPAF
few	TRBV5-1	TRBJ2-2	ASSWEGTGELF
few	TRBV25-1	TRBJ2-7	ASSELQGNRYEQY
many	TRBV7-3	TRBJ2-2	ASSLSLAGELF
many	TRBV11-2	TRBJ2-5	ASSLGGGSGRWETQY
few	TRBV3-1	TRBJ1-2	ASSQLPGSYGYT
few	TRBV27	TRBJ2-7	ASSSQMNAYEQY
few	TRBV6-2/TRBV6-3	TRBJ2-3	ASSYVLTSGTDTQY
many	TRBV19	TRBJ2-1	ASRRGGTPTAYNEQF
few	TRBV27	TRBJ1-6	ASTRLDSPLH
-	TRBV29-1	TRBJ2-6	SVEDPWGTGANVLT
-	TRBV12-2	TRBJ1-2	ASRLQGNYGYT
many	TRBV6-5	TRBJ1-3	ASSATASGNTIY
many	TRBV29-1	TRBJ2-2	SVSRLETTGELF
many	TRBV20-1	TRBJ2-1	SASHGAYNEQF
many	TRBV9	TRBJ1-4	ASSLDREKLF
-	TRBV15	TRBJ1-6	ATSREFRGSPLH
few	TRBV18	TRBJ1-1	ASSPNIRRGTEAF
many	TRBV6-2/TRBV6-3	TRBJ2-4	ASSYWRRGAKNIQY
few	TRBV5-5	TRBJ2-5	ASSAGRPIGRHETQY
-	TRBV28	TRBJ2-1	ASSPPGRRDNEQF
-	TRBV28	TRBJ1-5	ASSQSGGGSQPQH
many	TRBV5-1	TRBJ2-5	ASSLGWGRGGEETQY
many	TRBV7-8	TRBJ2-6	ASSFLDFGAGANVLT
many	TRBV28	TRBJ2-1	ASSPGTSSYNEQF
-	TRBV27	TRBJ2-7	ASKERDSSYEQY
-	TRBV7-9	TRBJ2-5	ASSSNSLRETQY
-	TRBV20-1	TRBJ2-1	SASPSGKNEQF
-	TRBV30	TRBJ2-1	AWRASSSEQF
once	TRBV28	TRBJ1-1	ASRDTFQNTEAF
-	TRBV3-1	TRBJ2-2	ASSQGLAGVSANTGELF
many	TRBV7-2	TRBJ2-5	ASSLGPKETQY
many	TRBV29-1	TRBJ1-2	SVRATNGYT
-	TRBV7-9	TRBJ1-2	ASSSVFGYT
many	TRBV19	TRBJ2-7	ASSIVGRNYEQY
few	TRBV6-5	TRBJ1-4	ASRIGPTNEKLF